The 19 T cell receptor beta chains below were found in one sample sequenced in a study of blood T cell repertoires in COVID-19. The protocol was immunoSEQ multiplex PCR, while the TCRdb copy is restricted to in-frame clones and leaves out a portion. The data show 200,000 to 300,000 clones, with roughly 82% seen just once and 5.5% to 6% held by the top ten. Material for sequencing was peripheral blood. The receptors stem from an elderly woman with COVID-19, enrolled during active disease.

This clone has just a few counts. The genes are TRBV9 and TRBJ1-3; 7 bases are shared with TRBD1. In germline, CDR1 is SGDLS, CDR2 YYNGEE. The CDR3 sequence is 15 residues long. Trimming cost V 5 bases and J 0 bases; bases outside gene matches: 5. Written as DNA, the CDR3 is TGTGCCAGCAGTAGACAGGGAGACTCTGGAAACACCATATATTTT. This codes for CASSRQGDSGNTIYF.

The chain employs TRBV20-1 and TRBJ2-7, with no clear D. Germline V gives CDR1 DFQATT, CDR2 SNEGSKA (reference sequence). This CDR3 is 10 amino acids long. CDR3 DNA sequence: TGCAGCGTCCAGTCCTACGAGCAGTACTTC. Amino acid sequence: CSVQSYEQYF.

This sequence joins TRBV6-5 and TRBJ1-1; a possible D gene is TRBD1 (5 bases). Trimming cost V 5 bases and J 5 bases, with 9 bases left between them. The CDR3 runs 12 residues. Germline CDR1 reads MNHEY; CDR2 reads SVGAGI. CDR3 nucleotides: TGTGCCAGCAGTACCGGGGGGACTGAAGCTTTCTTT. This codes for CASSTGGTEAFF.

The V call is TRBV4-1, the J call TRBJ1-1, with D perhaps matching TRBD1 (5 bases). This CDR3 comprises 14 residues. In germline, CDR1 is MGHRA, CDR2 YSYEKL. Trimming removed 1 base from V and 0 bases from J, with 6 bases in between. Here the CDR3 DNA reads TGCGCCAGCAGCCAAGGACAGATGAACACTGAAGCTTTCTTT. Encoded protein: CASSQGQMNTEAFF.

The V and J genes are TRBV4-2 and TRBJ1-4, with 8 bases that match TRBD1. Germline CDR1 and CDR2: LGHNA and YNFKEQ. The junction had 8 bases not matched to a gene; V was cut back by 0 bases and J by 8 bases. The CDR3 consists of 16 residues. DNA of the CDR3: TGTGCCAGCAGCCAAGATTACACACAGGGGGGAGAAAAACTGTTTTTT. It codes for CASSQDYTQGGEKLFF.

The chain's CDR3 is CASSPTGNYGYTF. In DNA, the CDR3 is TGTGCCAGCAGCCCGACAGGGAACTATGGCTACACCTTC. This rearrangement joins TRBV13 to TRBJ1-2, with 7 bases fitting TRBD1. CDR1 is PRHDT and CDR2 is FYEKMQ in the germline V gene (reference sequence). Trimming cost V 5 bases and J 2 bases; bases outside gene matches: 2. CDR3 length equals 13 residues.

In nucleotides, the CDR3 is TGTGCCAGCAGTTCCGGGGCCTGGGACAGGGATCAGCCCCAGCATTTT. Its translation: CASSSGAWDRDQPQHF. This rearrangement joins TRBV28 to TRBJ1-5; TRBD1 matches at 9 bases. V gave up 4 bases and J gave up 5 bases; unmatched junction bases: 9. Germline lookup yields CDR1 MDHEN and CDR2 SYDVKM. The CDR3 is made up of 16 amino acids.

The chain combines TRBV7-2 with TRBJ2-3; 7 bases align to TRBD2. Germline V CDR1 and CDR2: SGHTA, FQGNSA. The CDR3 sequence is 15 residues long. The ends lost 1 base at V and 9 bases at J; junction bases unmatched: 10. The CDR3 is CASSLGGLAAETQYF. The CDR3 nucleotides read TGTGCCAGCAGCTTAGGAGGGCTAGCGGCCGAGACGCAGTATTTT. The variable domain in full, with the rest retrieved from reference TRBV7-2 and TRBJ2-3, is GAGVSQSPSNKVTEKGKDVELRCDPISGHTALYWYRQSLGQGLEFLIYFQGNSAPDKSGLPSDRFSAERTGGSVSTLTIQRTQQEDSAVYLCASSLGGLAAETQYFGPGTRLTVL.

The rearrangement uses TRBV6-5 and TRBJ2-5; D is perhaps TRBD1 (6 bases). The germline gives CDR1 MNHEY, CDR2 SVGAGI. The CDR3 is 15 amino acids. Trimming took 4 bases from V and 4 from J, leaving 16 bases between them. The CDR3 region is CASSSPTGKRETQYF. DNA for the CDR3: TGTGCCAGCAGTTCTCCAACAGGGAAGAGAGAGACCCAGTACTTC.

The chain joins TRBV3-1 (or the pseudogene TRBV3-2) to TRBJ1-1, with D possibly being TRBD1 (5 bases). The germline V gene has CDR1 LGHDT and CDR2 YNNKEL (reference sequence). CDR3 size: 13 residues. V was shortened by 7 bases and J by 11 bases, with 20 bases between the two germline ends. The CDR3 reads CASIPRGGASAFF. Here the CDR3 DNA reads TGTGCCAGCATCCCCCGCGGGGGAGCGAGTGCTTTCTTT.

This rearrangement joins TRBV6-5 to TRBJ1-1; possibly TRBD1 for D (6 bases). Germline CDR1 is MNHEY and CDR2 is SVGAGI. Trimming shortened V by 6 bases and J by 12 bases, and 17 bases separated the two germline ends. There are 12 residues in the CDR3. In nucleotides, the CDR3 is TGTGCCAGCAGACCCGGAGGGGGAGGGACTTTCTTT. This gives the protein CASRPGGGGTFF.

The V gene is TRBV5-4, the J gene TRBJ1-6; D might be TRBD1 (6 bases). The CDR3 contains 16 residues. Germline CDR1 SGHNT, CDR2 YYREEE (reference sequence). V lost 4 bases to trimming and J lost 7 bases, with 18 bases between them. The CDR3, as DNA: TGTGCCAGCAGCCTGCGGACAGCTGTCCTCAATTCACCCCTCCACTTT. Residues: CASSLRTAVLNSPLHF.

There are a few counts of this clone. The J gene is TRBJ1-1, the V gene TRBV10-3; the D gene is possibly TRBD1 (6 bases). Germline CDR1 is ENHRY and CDR2 is SYGVKD. The CDR3 totals 11 residues. The ends were cut back, 10 bases at V and 4 bases at J, with 10 bases in the middle. In nucleotides, the CDR3 is TGTGCCACAGGGGAGACCACTGAAGCTTTCTTT. Translation gives CATGETTEAFF.

The rearrangement joins TRBV5-1 to TRBJ1-5, with D possibly matching TRBD1 (6 bases). The germline V and J ends were trimmed by 2 bases and 6 bases, with 9 bases remaining between them. CDR3 length: 13 amino acids. Germline CDR1 and CDR2: SGHRS and YFSETQ. CDR3 residues: CASSLEQGQPQHF. CDR3 DNA sequence: TGCGCCAGCAGCTTAGAACAGGGTCAGCCCCAGCATTTT.

V usage is TRBV6-5 and J usage is TRBJ1-2, with D uncertain. The CDR3 has 12 residues. With 10 bases removed from V and 4 bases from J, the gap between germline ends came to 13 bases. CDR1 and CDR2 (germline): MNHEY, SVGAGI. The CDR3: CATTGVSYGYTF. The CDR3 nucleotides are TGTGCCACCACCGGAGTGAGCTATGGCTACACCTTC.

The rearrangement links TRBV2 to TRBJ1-2; TRBD1 matches at 8 bases. Looked up from germline, CDR1 is SNHLY and CDR2 is FYNNEI. The CDR3 has 14 amino acids. The V and J ends lost 9 bases and 8 bases, in that order; junction bases with no gene match: 14. The CDR3 nucleotides read TGTGCCAGTGACCCGCAGGGGGCGAGGAGCGGCTACACCTTC. Translation: CASDPQGARSGYTF.

CDR3 in DNA: TGTGCCAGCAGCTTACGAGCGGGGGGTGTGTCGTACGAGCAGTACTTC. This sequence encodes CASSLRAGGVSYEQYF. The rearrangement uses TRBV7-8 and TRBJ2-7, with TRBD2 identical over 9 bases. The CDR3 runs to 16 residues. Germline lookup yields CDR1 SGHVS and CDR2 FQNEAQ. The trim removed 2 bases at V and 4 bases at J, leaving 9 bases unmatched.

The chain employs TRBV30 and TRBJ1-5, with 8 bases lining up with TRBD1. The CDR3 runs to 14 residues. Germline assignment: CDR1 GTSNPN and CDR2 SVGIG (reference sequence). The junction had 4 bases not matched to a gene; V was cut back by 4 bases and J by 2 bases. CDR3 bases: TGTGCCTGGAACGGACAGGGAGGCAATCAGCCCCAGCATTTT. Translating gives CAWNGQGGNQPQHF.

The V call is TRBV5-1, the J call TRBJ1-4; TRBD1 matches at 7 bases. Germline-derived CDR1 and CDR2 are SGHRS and YFSETQ. Losses at the gene ends were 6 bases for V and 8 bases for J; bases not matched to a gene: 13. This CDR3 is built from 15 residues. The CDR3 loop reads CASKNTGAALEKLFF. DNA for the CDR3: TGCGCCAGCAAAAACACAGGGGCCGCGTTGGAAAAACTGTTTTTT.